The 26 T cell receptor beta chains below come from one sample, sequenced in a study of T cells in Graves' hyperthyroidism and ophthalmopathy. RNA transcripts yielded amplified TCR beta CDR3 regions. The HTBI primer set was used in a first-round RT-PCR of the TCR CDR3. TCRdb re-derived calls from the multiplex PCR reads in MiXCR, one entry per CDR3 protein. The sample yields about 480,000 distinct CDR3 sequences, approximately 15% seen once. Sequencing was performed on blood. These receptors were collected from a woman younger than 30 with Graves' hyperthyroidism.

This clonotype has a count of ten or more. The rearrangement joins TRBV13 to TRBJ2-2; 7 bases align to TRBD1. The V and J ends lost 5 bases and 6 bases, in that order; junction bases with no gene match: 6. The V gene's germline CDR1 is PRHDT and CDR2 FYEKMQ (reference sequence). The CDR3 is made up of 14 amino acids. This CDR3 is CASSALTGAGELFF. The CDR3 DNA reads TGTGCCAGCAGCGCCCTAACAGGGGCCGGGGAGCTGTTTTTT. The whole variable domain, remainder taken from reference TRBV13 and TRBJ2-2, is AAGVIQSPRHLIKEKRETATLKCYPIPRHDTVYWYQQGPGQDPQFLISFYEKMQSDKGSIPDRFSAQQFSDYHSELNMSSLELGDSALYFCASSALTGAGELFFGEGSRLTVL.

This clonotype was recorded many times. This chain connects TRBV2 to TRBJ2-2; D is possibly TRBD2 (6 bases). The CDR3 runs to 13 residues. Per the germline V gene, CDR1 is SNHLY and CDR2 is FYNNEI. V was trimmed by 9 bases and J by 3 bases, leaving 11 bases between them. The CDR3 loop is CARKGEDTGELFF. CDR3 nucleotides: TGTGCCAGAAAAGGGGAGGACACCGGGGAGCTGTTTTTT.

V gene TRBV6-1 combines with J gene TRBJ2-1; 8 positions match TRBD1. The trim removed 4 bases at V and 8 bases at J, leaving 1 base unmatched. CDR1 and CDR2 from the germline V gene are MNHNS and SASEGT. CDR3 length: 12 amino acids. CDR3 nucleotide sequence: TGTGCCAGCAGTGCGACAGGGGATGAGCAGTTCTTC. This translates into CASSATGDEQFF.

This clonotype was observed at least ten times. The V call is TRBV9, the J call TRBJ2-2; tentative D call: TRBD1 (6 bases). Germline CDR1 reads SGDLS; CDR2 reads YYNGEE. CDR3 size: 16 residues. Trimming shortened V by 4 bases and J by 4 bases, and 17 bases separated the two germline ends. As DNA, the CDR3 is TGTGCCAGCAGCCCACCGGGATTGGGGGCCACCGGGGAGCTGTTTTTT. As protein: CASSPPGLGATGELFF.

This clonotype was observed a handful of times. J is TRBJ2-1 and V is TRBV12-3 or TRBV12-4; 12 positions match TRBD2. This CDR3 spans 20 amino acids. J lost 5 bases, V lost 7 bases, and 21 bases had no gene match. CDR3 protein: CASIPSGGRTSGETDNEQFF. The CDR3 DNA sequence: TGTGCCAGCATTCCTTCGGGGGGTCGGACTAGCGGGGAAACGGACAATGAGCAGTTCTTC.

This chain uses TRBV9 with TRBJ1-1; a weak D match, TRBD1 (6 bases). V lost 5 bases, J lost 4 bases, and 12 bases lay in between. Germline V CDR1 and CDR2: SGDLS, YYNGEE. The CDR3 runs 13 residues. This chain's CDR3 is CASSVMGATEAFF. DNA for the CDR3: TGTGCCAGCAGTGTCATGGGGGCCACTGAAGCTTTCTTT. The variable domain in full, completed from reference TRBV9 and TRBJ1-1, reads DSGVTQTPKHLITATGQRVTLRCSPRSGDLSVYWYQQSLDQGLQFLIQYYNGEERAKGNILERFSAQQFPDLHSELNLSSLELGDSALYFCASSVMGATEAFFGQGTRLTVV.

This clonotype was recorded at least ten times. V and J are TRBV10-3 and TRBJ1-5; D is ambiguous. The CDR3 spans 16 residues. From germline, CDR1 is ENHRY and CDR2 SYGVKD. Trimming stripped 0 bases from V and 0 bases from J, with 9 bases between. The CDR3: CAISESREASNQPQHF. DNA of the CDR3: TGTGCCATCAGTGAGTCGAGGGAGGCTAGCAATCAGCCCCAGCATTTT.

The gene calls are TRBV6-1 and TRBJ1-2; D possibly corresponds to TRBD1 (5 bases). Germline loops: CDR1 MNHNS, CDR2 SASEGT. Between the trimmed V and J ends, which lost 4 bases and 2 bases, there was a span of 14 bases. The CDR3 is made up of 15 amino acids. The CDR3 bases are TGTGCCAGCAGTGCTACCCTAGAGGGGAACTATGGCTACACCTTC. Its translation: CASSATLEGNYGYTF.

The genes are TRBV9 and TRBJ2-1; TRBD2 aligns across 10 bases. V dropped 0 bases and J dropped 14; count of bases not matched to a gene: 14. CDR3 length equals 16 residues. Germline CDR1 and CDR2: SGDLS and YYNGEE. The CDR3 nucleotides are TGTGCCAGCAGCGTAGCGCCTAGCGGGAGCCGGTCTGGGAAGTTCTTC. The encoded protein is CASSVAPSGSRSGKFF.

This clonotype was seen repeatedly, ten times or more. CDR3 amino acids: CASTGGLNTGELFF. The CDR3 DNA reads as TGTGCCAGTACAGGGGGCTTGAACACCGGGGAGCTGTTTTTT. The gene calls are TRBV19 and TRBJ2-2, with TRBD1 identical over 8 bases. This CDR3 has 14 amino acids. V lost 7 bases to trimming and J lost 1 base; unmatched junction nucleotides: 2. The V gene's germline CDR1 is LNHDA and CDR2 SQIVND (reference sequence).

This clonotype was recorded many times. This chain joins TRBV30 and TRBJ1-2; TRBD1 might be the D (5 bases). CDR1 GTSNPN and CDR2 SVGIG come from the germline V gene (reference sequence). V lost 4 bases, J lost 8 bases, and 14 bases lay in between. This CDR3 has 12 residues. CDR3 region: CAWTGNRQGYTF. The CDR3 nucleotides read TGTGCCTGGACAGGGAATAGGCAGGGCTACACCTTC. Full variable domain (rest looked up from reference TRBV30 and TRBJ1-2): SQTIHQWPATLVQPVGSPLSLECTVEGTSNPNLYWYRQAAGRGLQLLFYSVGIGQISSEVPQNLSASRPQDRQFILSSKKLLLSDSGFYLCAWTGNRQGYTFGSGTRLTVV.

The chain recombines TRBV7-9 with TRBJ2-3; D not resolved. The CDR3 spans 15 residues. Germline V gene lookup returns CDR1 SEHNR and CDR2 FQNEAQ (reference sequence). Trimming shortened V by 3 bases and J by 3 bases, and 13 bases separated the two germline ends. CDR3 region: CASSFRRRGTDTQYF. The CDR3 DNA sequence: TGTGCCAGCAGCTTTCGACGGAGAGGAACAGATACGCAGTATTTT.

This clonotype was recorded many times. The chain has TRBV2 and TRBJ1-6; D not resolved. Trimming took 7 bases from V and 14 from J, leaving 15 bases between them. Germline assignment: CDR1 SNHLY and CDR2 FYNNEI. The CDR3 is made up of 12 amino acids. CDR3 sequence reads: CASNKDAFTLHF. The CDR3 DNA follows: TGTGCCAGCAATAAGGACGCGTTCACCCTCCACTTT.

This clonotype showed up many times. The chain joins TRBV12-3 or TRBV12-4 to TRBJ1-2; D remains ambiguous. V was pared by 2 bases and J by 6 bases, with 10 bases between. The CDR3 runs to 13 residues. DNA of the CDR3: TGTGCCAGCAGTTTAAATACCTTTGATGGCTACACCTTC. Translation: CASSLNTFDGYTF.

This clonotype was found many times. CDR3 sequence (DNA): TGCAGCGTTCTGGTAGTAAACACCGGGGAGCTGTTTTTT. It codes for CSVLVVNTGELFF. V usage is TRBV29-1 and J usage is TRBJ2-2; D is ambiguous. Germline lookup yields CDR1 SQVTM and CDR2 ANQGSEA. The germline V and J ends were trimmed by 5 bases and 2 bases, with 9 bases remaining between them. This CDR3 has 13 amino acids.

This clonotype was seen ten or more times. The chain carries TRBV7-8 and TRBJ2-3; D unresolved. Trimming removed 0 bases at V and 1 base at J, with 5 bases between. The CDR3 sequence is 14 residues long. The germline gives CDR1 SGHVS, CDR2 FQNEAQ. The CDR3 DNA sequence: TGTGCCAGCAGCTTAGCACAGCGCACAGATACGCAGTATTTT. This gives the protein CASSLAQRTDTQYF.

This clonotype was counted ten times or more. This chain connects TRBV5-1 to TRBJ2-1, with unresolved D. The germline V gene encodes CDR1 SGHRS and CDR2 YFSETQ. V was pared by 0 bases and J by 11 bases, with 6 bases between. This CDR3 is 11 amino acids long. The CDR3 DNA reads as TGCGCCAGCAGCTTGGGTGGGAAGCAGTTCTTC. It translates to CASSLGGKQFF.

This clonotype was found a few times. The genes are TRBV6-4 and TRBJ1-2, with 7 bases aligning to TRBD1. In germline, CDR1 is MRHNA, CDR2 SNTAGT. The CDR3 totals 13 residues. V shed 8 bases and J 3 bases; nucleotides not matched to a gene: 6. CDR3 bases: TGTGCCAGCCGACAGGGTACGGACTATGGCTACACCTTC. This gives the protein CASRQGTDYGYTF.

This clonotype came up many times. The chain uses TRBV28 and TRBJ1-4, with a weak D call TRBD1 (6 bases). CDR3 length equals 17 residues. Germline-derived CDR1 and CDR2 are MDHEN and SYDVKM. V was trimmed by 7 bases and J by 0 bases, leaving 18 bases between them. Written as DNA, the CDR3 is TGTGCCAGCACTGGGGGCTTGCCAGGATCAACTAATGAAAAACTGTTTTTT. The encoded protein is CASTGGLPGSTNEKLFF. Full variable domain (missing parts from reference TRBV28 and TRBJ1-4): DVKVTQSSRYLVKRTGEKVFLECVQDMDHENMFWYRQDPGLGLRLIYFSYDVKMKEKGDIPEGYSVSREKKERFSLILESASTNQTSMYLCASTGGLPGSTNEKLFFGSGTQLSVL.

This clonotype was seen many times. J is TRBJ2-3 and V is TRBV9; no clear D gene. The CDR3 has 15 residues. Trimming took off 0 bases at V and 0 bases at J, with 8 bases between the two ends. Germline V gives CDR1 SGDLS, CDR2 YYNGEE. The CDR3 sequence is CASSVEGTSTDTQYF. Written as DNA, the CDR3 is TGTGCCAGCAGCGTAGAGGGCACTAGCACAGATACGCAGTATTTT.

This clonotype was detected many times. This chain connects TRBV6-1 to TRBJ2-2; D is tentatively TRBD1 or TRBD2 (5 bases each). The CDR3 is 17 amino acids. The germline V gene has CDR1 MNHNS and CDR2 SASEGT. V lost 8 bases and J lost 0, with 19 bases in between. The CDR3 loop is CASVRRSGTANTGELFF. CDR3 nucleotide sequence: TGTGCCAGCGTACGGCGATCCGGGACGGCGAACACCGGGGAGCTGTTTTTT.

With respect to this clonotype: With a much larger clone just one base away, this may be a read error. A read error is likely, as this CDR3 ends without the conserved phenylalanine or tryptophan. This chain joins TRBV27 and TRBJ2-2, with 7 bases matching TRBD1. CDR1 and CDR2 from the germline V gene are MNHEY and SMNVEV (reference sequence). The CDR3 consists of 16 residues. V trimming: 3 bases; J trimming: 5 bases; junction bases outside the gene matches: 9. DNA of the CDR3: TGTGCCAGCAGTTTTCCAAGGGGGCGTGGTACCGGGGAGCTGTTTCTT. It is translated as CASSFPRGRGTGELFL.

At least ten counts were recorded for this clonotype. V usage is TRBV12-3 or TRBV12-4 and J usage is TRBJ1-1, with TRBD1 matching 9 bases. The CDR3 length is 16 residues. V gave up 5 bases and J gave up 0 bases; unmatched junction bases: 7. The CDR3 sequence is CASSRTGEVVNTEAFF. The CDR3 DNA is TGTGCCAGCAGTCGGACAGGGGAAGTGGTGAACACTGAAGCTTTCTTT.

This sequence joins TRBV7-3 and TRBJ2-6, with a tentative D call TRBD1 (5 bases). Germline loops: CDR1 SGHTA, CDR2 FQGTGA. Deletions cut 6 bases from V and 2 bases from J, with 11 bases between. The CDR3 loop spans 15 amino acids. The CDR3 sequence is CASSPTRAGANVLTF. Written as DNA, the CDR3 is TGTGCCAGCAGTCCAACCAGGGCTGGGGCCAACGTCCTGACTTTC.

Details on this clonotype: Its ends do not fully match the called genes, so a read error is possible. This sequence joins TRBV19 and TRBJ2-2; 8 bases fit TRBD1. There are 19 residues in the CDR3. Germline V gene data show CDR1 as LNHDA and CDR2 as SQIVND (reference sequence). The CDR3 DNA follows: TGTGCCAGTAGTCTACCCCTGGGGGGACAGGTTATTAACACCGGGGAGCTGGTTTTT. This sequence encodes CASSLPLGGQVINTGELVF.

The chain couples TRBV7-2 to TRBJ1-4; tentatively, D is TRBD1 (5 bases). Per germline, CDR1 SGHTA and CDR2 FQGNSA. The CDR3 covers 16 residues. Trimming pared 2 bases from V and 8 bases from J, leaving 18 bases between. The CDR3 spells CASSLFNQGRGEKLFF. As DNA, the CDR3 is TGTGCCAGCAGCTTATTCAACCAGGGTCGAGGAGAAAAACTGTTTTTT.